This entry features one T cell receptor beta chain sequence. The junction had 5 bases not matched to a gene; V was cut back by 2 bases and J by 5 bases. Germline V gene sequence: CDR1 SGHDN, CDR2 FVKESK. The CDR3 runs 14 residues. The data stem from a study of T cell clones after liver transplantation. Whole-study context: Standard immunosuppression, with no induction, continued until 12-24 months after transplant.

The assay was immunoSEQ multiplex PCR, and TCRdb's table has in-frame clones only and misses some. The profile shows 45,000 to 60,000 clones, 60% to 75% of them singletons. The rearrangement links TRBV14 to TRBJ2-7; 8 bases match TRBD1. The sequence derives from a human patient who received a liver transplant. These T cells may partly come from the graft donor. Sequences were derived from CD4+ T cells from blood, sampled at the 22-month timepoint. CDR3 sequence: CASSQTGQGDEQYF. CDR3 coding DNA: TGTGCCAGCAGCCAAACCGGACAGGGCGACGAGCAGTACTTC.